A selection of T cell receptor beta chains follows, all from one sample in a study of chemoradiotherapy in HPV16-positive cancers. The assay was immunoSEQ multiplex PCR, and TCRdb's table has in-frame clones only and misses some. The sample has some 14,000 clones, roughly 79% seen once; the top ten hold under 10%. The biological material was taken from a patient who underwent chemoradiotherapy. These receptors came from a human donor with HPV-associated anogenital cancer. Each CDR3 is given with its conserved first and last residue. Clone size is shown for a subset of rows, as once, few, many or a class of expanded clone.

>.|13|TRBJ1-1|TRBV29-1
CSTRTGMNTEAFF
>.|16|TRBJ2-7|TRBV5-1
CASSPLGGGFSYEQYF
>few|12|TRBJ1-2|TRBV6-5
CASTQGAGGYTF
>.|16|TRBJ2-5|TRBV6-1
CASSELEGVGQETQYF
>once|14|TRBJ1-3|TRBV11-3
CASSRGNSGNTIYF
>.|13|TRBJ1-4|TRBV23-1
CARGFFAAEKLFF
>.|15|TRBJ2-7|TRBV7-9
CASSLPGLGNYEQYF
>once|15|TRBJ1-1|TRBV10-3
CAISESGQGNTEAFF
>.|14|TRBJ1-2|TRBV27
CASSPPGGIYGYTF
>.|15|TRBJ2-2|TRBV27
CASSFLSGNTGELFF
>.|13|TRBJ2-7|TRBV13
CASSPPISYEQYF
>.|13|TRBJ1-6|TRBV30
CAWSVLGGAPLHF
>.|13|TRBJ2-1|TRBV1
CTSSKKRELEQFF
>.|14|TRBJ1-5|TRBV19
CASSRDTEGKPQHF
>.|15|TRBJ2-1|TRBV7-6
CASSLGGSGPRGQFF
>.|16|TRBJ2-3|TRBV7-3
CASSMSGQGASDTQYF
>.|15|TRBJ2-5|TRBV29-1
CSVESTSLGQETQYF
>.|15|TRBJ2-1|TRBV6-5
CASSSAGDAHNEQFF
>.|15|TRBJ2-7|TRBV30
CAWSPPSLGVAEQYF
>once|15|TRBJ1-4|TRBV5-5
CASSPGAVGNEKLFF
>few|14|TRBJ2-7|TRBV2
CASSAASSSYEQYF
>.|18|TRBJ1-5|TRBV4-1
CASSQDALGFDSNQPQHF
>.|13|TRBJ1-5|TRBV29-1
CSVGGGRDQPQHF
>.|16|TRBJ1-5|TRBV4-1
CASSQDRWAGNQPQHF
>.|15|TRBJ1-1|TRBV19
CASSNLQGARTEAFF
>.|15|TRBJ2-1|TRBV21-1
CASSNALTGHNEQFF
>.|15|TRBJ1-6|TRBV11-2
CASSFDSGSNSPLHF
>.|15|TRBJ2-1|TRBV6-5
CASSKGQGTYNEQFF
>.|15|TRBJ2-7|TRBV30
CAWSLFSGRIYEQYF
>.|13|TRBJ1-3|TRBV11-2
CASSSAVGNTIYF
>few|13|TRBJ1-2|TRBV11-3
CASSPVAVGVHTF